This section outlines one TCR beta chain sequence together with its context. Antigen unknown. Germline V gives CDR1 MNHEY, CDR2 SMNVEV (reference sequence). The ends were cut back, 1 base at V and 9 bases at J, with 22 bases in the middle. This CDR3 region has 17 residues. Sequencing used immunoSEQ multiplex PCR; TCRdb keeps in-frame clones, though not all of them. The sample has fewer than 200,000 clones, approximately 92% seen once. This sample is part of a study of T cell responses to AZD1222 COVID-19 vaccine. Study results and caveats: Donors, mostly white British, included more females; clonal diversity was possibly underestimated. Spike-specific TCR repertoires showed rising breadth and depth after two AZD1222 doses. Along spike, vaccine-associated CD4 TCRs were found throughout, with dominance at 160-218 and 743-854.

This receptor was obtained from an adult in good health. The material sequenced was peripheral blood, taken on day 0 of AZD1222 vaccination. The genes are TRBV27 and TRBJ2-1; either TRBD1 or TRBD2 may fit D (6 bases each). CDR3 sequence (DNA): TGTGCCAGCAGTTTATGGTCCGGGGGCATCCTAGGCCTTGAGCAGTTCTTC. Its protein product is CASSLWSGGILGLEQFF.